The T cell receptor beta chain described here comes from a study of identical twins. This clonotype occurred a few times. Its specificity is not known. It was template switching that added a universal primer site, and there were unique molecular identifiers on the cDNA. From the 5' RACE reads, TCRdb called clonotypes with MiXCR, one entry per CDR3 protein. The data contain 220,000 or so distinct CDR3 sequences, approximately 7% of them seen just once; the ten biggest clones take up under 4%. CDR3 length: 13 amino acids. V was clipped by 4 bases and J by 6 bases, with 13 bases between them. Germline-derived CDR1 and CDR2 are SGHRS and YFSETQ. Study findings and constraints: When twins shared out-of-frame alpha sequences, those sequences had excess low generation probability. Reduced insertions were recorded for abundant cord blood beta clonotypes, with no such pattern in memory repertoires.

This same sample was also part of a study on yellow fever vaccine responses in identical twins.

Sequencing input: memory (CD45RO+) T cells sorted from blood. The receptor was derived from a woman aged 18 to 35 in good health. The chain recombines TRBV5-1 with TRBJ1-1; D gene ambiguous. CDR3 sequence: CASSRRGIAEAFF. The CDR3 bases are TGCGCCAGCAGCCGACGGGGAATCGCTGAAGCTTTCTTT.